This entry lists 26 T cell receptor beta chains sequenced from one sample in a study of CD8 T cells in ankylosing spondylitis. MiXCR was run by TCRdb on the 5' RACE reads, yielding one entry per CDR3 protein. The profile shows fewer than 250,000 distinct CDR3 sequences, about 10% of them singletons. The sample consisted of blood, either unsorted or a sorted T cell fraction (not recorded which). Every receptor here comes from a male donor with ankylosing spondylitis or in good health (not recorded which).

This clonotype was seen only a few times. The V gene is TRBV7-9, the J gene TRBJ2-1, with a tentative D call TRBD2 (6 bases). Germline V gives CDR1 SEHNR, CDR2 FQNEAQ (reference sequence). This CDR3 is built from 16 residues. With 1 base removed from V and 2 bases from J, the gap between germline ends came to 12 bases. CDR3 sequence reads: CASSLGGGEPYNEQFF. CDR3 DNA: TGTGCCAGCAGCTTAGGGGGCGGGGAACCCTACAATGAGCAGTTCTTC.

This clonotype was seen a handful of times. The chain is built from TRBV18 and TRBJ2-3; TRBD2 matches 7 bases. Germline V gene sequence: CDR1 KGHSH, CDR2 LQKENI. V dropped 4 bases and J dropped 5; count of bases not matched to a gene: 12. There are 16 residues in the CDR3. As DNA, the CDR3 is TGTGCCAGCTCACAGGGACTGGGCGGGAGTGGAGATACGCAGTATTTT. Protein sequence: CASSQGLGGSGDTQYF.

This clonotype occurred a few times. The V call is TRBV18, the J call TRBJ1-2, with 9 bases that match TRBD1. The CDR3 is 11 residues long. The germline V gene has CDR1 KGHSH and CDR2 LQKENI. V was clipped by 3 bases and J by 12 bases; unmatched bases: 2. The CDR3 protein is CASSPGQGHTF. The CDR3 coding sequence is TGTGCCAGCTCACCGGGACAGGGTCACACCTTC.

In this sample, this clonotype turned up many times. This chain joins TRBV6-1 and TRBJ2-3; 9 bases agree with TRBD2. Germline assignment: CDR1 MNHNS and CDR2 SASEGT. The CDR3 is 14 residues long. The ends lost 6 bases at V and 14 bases at J; junction bases unmatched: 15. CDR3 coding DNA: TGTGCCAGCAGCGGCCCCCTGCGAGCGGGAGGAGGGTATTTT. Translating gives CASSGPLRAGGGYF.

This CDR3 is CASSPEAPDTQYF. The DNA of the CDR3 is TGTGCCAGCAGCCCAGAAGCCCCCGATACGCAGTATTTT. The chain combines TRBV5-5 with TRBJ2-3; D ambiguous. V lost 4 bases and J lost 6, with 12 bases in between. This CDR3 has 13 amino acids. Germline assignment: CDR1 SGHKS and CDR2 YYEKEE (reference sequence). Complete variable domain (other parts from reference TRBV5-5 and TRBJ2-3): DAGVTQSPTHLIKTRGQQVTLRCSPISGHKSVSWYQQVLGQGPQFIFQYYEKEERGRGNFPDRFSARQFPNYSSELNVNALLLGDSALYLCASSPEAPDTQYFGPGTRLTVL.

This clonotype appeared many times. The DNA of the CDR3 is TGTGCCTGGAGGAGGGACAGGGGATATTATGGCTACACCTTC. Translation gives CAWRRDRGYYGYTF. The chain uses TRBV30 and TRBJ1-2; 10 bases are shared with TRBD1. The CDR3 is made up of 14 amino acids. J gave up 5 bases and V 3 bases, and 6 bases lay outside the gene matches. Germline values: CDR1 GTSNPN, CDR2 SVGIG (reference sequence).

This clonotype was counted between two and nine times. The rearrangement links TRBV20-1 to TRBJ2-1, with D possibly TRBD1 on 6 matching bases. V was shortened by 0 bases and J by 0 bases, with 12 bases between the two germline ends. In germline, CDR1 is DFQATT, CDR2 SNEGSKA (reference sequence). The CDR3 consists of 16 residues. Here the CDR3 reads CSARDLTGSSYNEQFF. In DNA form, the CDR3 reads TGCAGTGCTAGAGATCTCACAGGGAGCTCCTACAATGAGCAGTTCTTC.

This clonotype was counted many times. The genes are TRBV4-2 and TRBJ2-7; TRBD1 is a possible D gene (5 bases). Germline V CDR1 and CDR2: LGHNA, YNFKEQ. CDR3 length: 16 amino acids. V was shortened by 4 bases and J by 3 bases, with 19 bases between the two germline ends. The CDR3 loop is CASSPSIRGPHYEQYF. In nucleotides, the CDR3 is TGTGCCAGCAGCCCGTCGATTAGGGGTCCCCACTACGAGCAGTACTTC.

The table lists this clonotype with many counts. V gene TRBV7-2 combines with J gene TRBJ2-1, with 8 bases fitting TRBD2. Germline values: CDR1 SGHTA, CDR2 FQGNSA. The V gene end was trimmed by 5 bases and the J gene end by 6 bases; junction bases not matched to a gene: 9. CDR3 length: 15 amino acids. CDR3 region: CASSLTGTRSNEQFF. CDR3 sequence (DNA): TGTGCCAGCAGCCTAACCGGGACTAGAAGCAATGAGCAGTTCTTC. Based on the CDR3 plus reference TRBV7-2 and TRBJ2-1, the full variable domain is GAGVSQSPSNKVTEKGKDVELRCDPISGHTALYWYRQSLGQGLEFLIYFQGNSAPDKSGLPSDRFSAERTGGSVSTLTIQRTQQEDSAVYLCASSLTGTRSNEQFFGPGTRLTVL.

The chain has TRBV7-2 and TRBJ2-1; no reliable D call. Germline CDR1 SGHTA, CDR2 FQGNSA. This CDR3 spans 14 amino acids. V lost 3 bases, J lost 9 bases, and 15 bases lay in between. The CDR3 region has the DNA TGTGCCAGCAGCTTGGGTCCGACGCGCGGTGAGCAGTTCTTC. Encoded protein: CASSLGPTRGEQFF.

This clonotype came up many times. The chain joins TRBV20-1 to TRBJ2-2; 7 bases fit TRBD2. CDR1 DFQATT and CDR2 SNEGSKA come from the germline V gene (reference sequence). J was trimmed by 2 bases and V by 6 bases; bases with no gene match: 9. The CDR3 loop spans 15 amino acids. The CDR3 bases are TGCAGTGCCATATTGGCTAGCGGAAACACCGGGGAGCTGTTTTTT. It specifies CSAILASGNTGELFF.

About this clonotype itself: A much larger clonotype is one base distant, so this may be a read error. The CDR3 sequence: CASSFGAQSGEAFF. Here the CDR3 DNA reads TGTGCCAGCAGTTTCGGGGCCCAGAGTGGGGAAGCTTTCTTT. The chain joins TRBV12-3 or TRBV12-4 to TRBJ1-1, with D perhaps matching TRBD1 (5 bases). The length of the CDR3 is 14 residues. V lost 3 bases, J lost 8 bases, and 16 bases lay in between.

This clonotype has at least ten counts. The chain employs TRBV30 and TRBJ1-5; D may be TRBD1 (5 bases). The CDR3 is 16 amino acids. V was clipped by 0 bases and J by 2 bases, with 14 bases between them. Germline V CDR1 and CDR2: GTSNPN, SVGIG (reference sequence). The CDR3 DNA follows: TGTGCCTGGAGTGTGCGCCGGTCGACAGGCAATCAGCCCCAGCATTTT. It translates to CAWSVRRSTGNQPQHF. Filled out from reference TRBV30 and TRBJ1-5, the complete variable domain reads SQTIHQWPATLVQPVGSPLSLECTVEGTSNPNLYWYRQAAGRGLQLLFYSVGIGQISSEVPQNLSASRPQDRQFILSSKKLLLSDSGFYLCAWSVRRSTGNQPQHFGDGTRLSIL.

The chain is built from TRBV9 and TRBJ2-1, with D possibly matching TRBD2 (6 bases). Trimming removed 4 bases from V and 2 bases from J, with 13 bases in between. The germline V gene has CDR1 SGDLS and CDR2 YYNGEE. The length of the CDR3 is 15 residues. This CDR3 reads CASSTAGGAYNEQFF. CDR3 DNA: TGTGCCAGCAGCACAGCGGGCGGGGCCTACAATGAGCAGTTCTTC.

For this clonotype: This sequence may be a read error, since a much larger clone differs from it by one base. This chain joins TRBV6-2 or TRBV6-3 and TRBJ2-2; the D gene is possibly TRBD2 (5 bases). Looked up from germline, CDR1 is MNHEY and CDR2 is SVGEGT. The CDR3 is made up of 14 amino acids. CDR3 amino acids: CASSYNGNTGELLF. The CDR3 bases are TGTGCCAGCAGTTATAACGGGAACACCGGGGAGCTGCTTTTT.

This clonotype was seen at least ten times. The chain recombines TRBV9 with TRBJ2-1; 10 nucleotides line up with TRBD1. Germline CDR1 SGDLS, CDR2 YYNGEE. CDR3 size: 16 residues. J lost 0 bases, V lost 4 bases, and 4 bases had no gene match. The CDR3, as DNA: TGTGCCAGCAGCCCACGACAGGGGGCCTCCTACAATGAGCAGTTCTTC. This sequence encodes CASSPRQGASYNEQFF.

This clonotype appeared many times. V usage is TRBV5-1 and J usage is TRBJ2-7, with TRBD1 matching 9 bases. V was clipped by 2 bases and J by 6 bases; unmatched bases: 12. The CDR3 is made up of 16 amino acids. Germline CDR1 SGHRS, CDR2 YFSETQ. The CDR3 loop is CASSLEPGGQGREQYF. CDR3 DNA sequence: TGCGCCAGCAGCTTAGAGCCCGGGGGACAGGGCCGCGAGCAGTACTTC.

The chain uses TRBV15 and TRBJ1-1; the D is unclear. CDR1 is LNHNV and CDR2 is YYDKDF in the germline V gene (reference sequence). The V gene lost 5 bases and the J gene lost 3 bases, with 25 bases spanning the gap. CDR3 length: 18 amino acids. CDR3 DNA sequence: TGTGCCACCAGCCGCCTGCCCCTCACACAGTATCTCCACACTGAAGCTTTCTTT. It is translated as CATSRLPLTQYLHTEAFF.

The table lists this clonotype with many counts. The chain uses TRBV7-2 and TRBJ1-2, with a possible D match to TRBD1 (5 bases). The CDR3 is 13 residues long. Germline CDR1 and CDR2: SGHTA and FQGNSA. The V end was cut by 4 bases, the J end by 8 bases, with 14 bases between. The DNA of the CDR3 is TGTGCCAGCAGCTCAGGGTTTGGGGCGGGCTACACCTTC. Translation gives CASSSGFGAGYTF.

At least ten counts were recorded for this clonotype. This chain uses TRBV5-1 with TRBJ1-1, with D maybe TRBD1 (5 bases). Germline V CDR1 and CDR2: SGHRS, YFSETQ. Trimming pared 2 bases from V and 4 bases from J, leaving 12 bases between. The CDR3 runs to 14 residues. The CDR3: CASSLSGFRTEAFF. The CDR3 coding sequence is TGCGCCAGCAGCTTATCAGGGTTTCGCACTGAAGCTTTCTTT. Together with reference TRBV5-1 and TRBJ1-1, the CDR3 gives the full variable domain: KAGVTQTPRYLIKTRGQQVTLSCSPISGHRSVSWYQQTPGQGLQFLFEYFSETQRNKGNFPGRFSGRQFSNSRSEMNVSTLELGDSALYLCASSLSGFRTEAFFGQGTRLTVV.

In this sample, this clonotype turned up many times. This chain joins TRBV4-1 and TRBJ1-5; unclear D gene. Per germline, CDR1 MGHRA and CDR2 YSYEKL. The CDR3 is 17 residues long. V lost 0 bases to trimming and J lost 2 bases, with 14 bases between them. CDR3 in amino acids: CASSQDLDGDGNQPQHF. The CDR3 DNA reads as TGCGCCAGCAGCCAAGACCTCGATGGGGATGGCAATCAGCCCCAGCATTTT.

The genes are TRBV4-2 and TRBJ2-2, with a possible D match to TRBD2 (6 bases). Germline loops: CDR1 LGHNA, CDR2 YNFKEQ. Trimming pared 4 bases from V and 6 bases from J, leaving 9 bases between. The CDR3 extends over 13 amino acids. CDR3 amino acids: CASSPGLPGELFF. The CDR3 bases are TGTGCCAGCAGCCCGGGACTCCCCGGGGAGCTGTTTTTT.

This clonotype was picked up many times. The J gene is TRBJ2-2, the V gene TRBV10-3, with D possibly being TRBD2 (6 bases). The CDR3 is 14 amino acids. The germline V and J ends were trimmed by 3 bases and 7 bases, with 12 bases remaining between them. In germline, CDR1 is ENHRY, CDR2 SYGVKD. CDR3 bases: TGTGCCATCAGTGAAAACACTAGCAGCGGGGAGCTGTTTTTT. Protein: CAISENTSSGELFF.

Comments on this clonotype: Mismatch with germline at one junction end may stem from a read error. The CDR3 region has the DNA TGCAGTACTAGTGGGCAGGGGCACGAAGCTTTCTTT. Residues: CSTSGQGHEAFF. The V gene is TRBV20-1, the J gene TRBJ1-1; the D gene is possibly TRBD1 (6 bases). Germline values: CDR1 DFQATT, CDR2 SNEGSKA (reference sequence). The CDR3 contains 12 residues.

There are many counts of this clonotype. J is TRBJ2-5 and V is TRBV5-1; 7 bases are a match to TRBD1. Germline values: CDR1 SGHRS, CDR2 YFSETQ. CDR3 length equals 15 residues. V shed 4 bases and J 6 bases; nucleotides not matched to a gene: 12. The CDR3 is CASSATGQIGQTQYF. DNA of the CDR3: TGCGCCAGCAGCGCGACGGGACAGATCGGACAGACCCAGTACTTC.

This clonotype was recorded at least ten times. V and J are TRBV5-1 and TRBJ2-1, with TRBD1 matching 7 bases. J lost 0 bases, V lost 5 bases, and 11 bases had no gene match. Germline CDR1 is SGHRS and CDR2 is YFSETQ. The CDR3 length is 17 residues. The CDR3 here is CASSRLPGQTSYNEQFF. The CDR3 nucleotides read TGCGCCAGCAGTCGATTACCGGGACAGACCTCCTACAATGAGCAGTTCTTC.